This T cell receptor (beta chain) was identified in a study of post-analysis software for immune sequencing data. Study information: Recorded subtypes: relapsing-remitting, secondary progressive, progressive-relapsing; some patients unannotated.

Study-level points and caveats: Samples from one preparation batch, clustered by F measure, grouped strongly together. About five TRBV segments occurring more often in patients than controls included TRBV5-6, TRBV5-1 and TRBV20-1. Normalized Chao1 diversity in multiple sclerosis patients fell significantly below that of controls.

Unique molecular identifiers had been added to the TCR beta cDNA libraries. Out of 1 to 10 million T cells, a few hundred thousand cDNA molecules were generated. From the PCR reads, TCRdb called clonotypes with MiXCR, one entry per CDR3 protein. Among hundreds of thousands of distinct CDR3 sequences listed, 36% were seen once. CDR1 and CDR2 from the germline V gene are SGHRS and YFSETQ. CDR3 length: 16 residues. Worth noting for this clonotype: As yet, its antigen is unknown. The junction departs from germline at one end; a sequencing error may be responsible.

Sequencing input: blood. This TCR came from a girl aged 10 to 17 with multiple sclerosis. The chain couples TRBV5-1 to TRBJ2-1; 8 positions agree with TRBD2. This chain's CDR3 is CASTIAGQISHNEQFF. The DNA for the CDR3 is TGCGCCAGCACCATAGCGGGGCAAATCTCCCACAATGAGCAGTTCTTC.